This T cell receptor (beta chain) was captured by sequencing in a study of T cell changes during pregnancy in multiple sclerosis. TCRdb's table, derived via immunoSEQ multiplex PCR, lists solely in-frame clones and lacks some. The profile shows roughly 99,000 clones, 90% to 95% of them singletons. In germline, CDR1 is MDHEN, CDR2 SYDVKM. With 10 bases clipped from V and 8 bases from J, the junction kept 14 bases outside the gene matches. The CDR3 runs 14 residues. This specimen consisted of peripheral blood, obtained after pregnancy. V usage is TRBV28 and J usage is TRBJ2-1; 7 bases map to TRBD2. The source is a female donor in good health, enrolled as a control in a pregnancy study. CDR3 region: CATGGLAVDYEQFF. In DNA form, the CDR3 reads TGTGCCACCGGTGGGCTAGCGGTCGATTATGAGCAGTTCTTC.